This T cell receptor (beta chain) was retrieved from a study of T cells in Graves' hyperthyroidism and ophthalmopathy. The CDR3 spans 14 residues. The junction had 6 bases not matched to a gene; V was cut back by 6 bases and J by 2 bases. Using RNA transcripts as the source, TCR beta CDR3 regions were amplified. First-round RT-PCR targeting the TCR CDR3 was performed with the HTBI primer set. MiXCR, applied by TCRdb to the multiplex PCR reads, yields one record per CDR3 protein. The sample lists about 360,000 distinct CDR3 sequences, 15% to 20% occurring once. This clonotype was observed at least ten times.

V gene TRBV12-3 or TRBV12-4 combines with J gene TRBJ1-1; TRBD1 matches at 7 bases. Sequenced material: blood. The sequence was collected from a woman between 18 and 30 years old with Graves' hyperthyroidism. CDR3 bases: TGTGCCAGCAGCGACAGGGCTGATAACACTGAAGCTTTCTTT. It encodes CASSDRADNTEAFF.